This T cell receptor (beta chain) came from a study of human T cells and chemical hapten exposure. Looking at the study overall: 2% DPC applied to a 2 cm by 2 cm arm area sensitized donors. Study-level points and caveats: PT1 expanded TCR counts correlated positively with patch test score.

About this clonotype: Its antigen is not known.

For the library, individual cDNA molecules each received unique molecular identifiers. Via MiXCR, TCRdb re-called the RACE reads, giving one row per CDR3 protein. Among approximately 90,000 distinct CDR3 sequences listed, around 12% were seen once. Germline V gene lookup returns CDR1 SEHNR and CDR2 FQNEAQ (reference sequence). V lost 10 bases and J lost 2, with 17 bases in between. The CDR3 has 15 residues. Documented time point: patch test 1, 2 weeks after DPC sensitization. Indicated treatment: therapeutic diphenylcyclopropenone sensitization with weekly scalp DPC. This receptor was taken from a woman in her thirties or forties with alopecia areata. Some clones in this sample may be carry-over from other donors' samples. The material was whole blood, obtained in connection with sensitization to the hapten diphenylcyclopropenone (DPC). The V and J genes are TRBV7-9 and TRBJ2-2, with D possibly matching TRBD2 (5 bases). This CDR3 reads CATTPGRRNTGELFF. CDR3 sequence (DNA): TGTGCCACAACGCCGGGGAGACGAAACACCGGGGAGCTGTTTTTT.